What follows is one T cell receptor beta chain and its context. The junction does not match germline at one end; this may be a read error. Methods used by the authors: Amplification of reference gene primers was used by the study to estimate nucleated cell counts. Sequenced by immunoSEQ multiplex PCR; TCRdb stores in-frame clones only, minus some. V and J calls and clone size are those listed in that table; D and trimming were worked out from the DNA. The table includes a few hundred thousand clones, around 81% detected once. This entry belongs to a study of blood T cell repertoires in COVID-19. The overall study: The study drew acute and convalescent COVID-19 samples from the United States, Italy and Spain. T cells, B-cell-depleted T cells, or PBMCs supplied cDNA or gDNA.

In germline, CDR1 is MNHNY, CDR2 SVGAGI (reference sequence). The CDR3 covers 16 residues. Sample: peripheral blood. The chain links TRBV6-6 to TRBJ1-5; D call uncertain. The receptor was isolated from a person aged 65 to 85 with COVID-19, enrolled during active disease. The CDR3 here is CASSLGPLLGQPGSRF. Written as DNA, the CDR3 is TGTGCCAGCAGTCTGGGCCCCCTACTCGGGCAGCCGGGAAGCAGATTT.